The 25 T cell receptor beta chains below come from one sample, sequenced in a study of cytomegalovirus exposure and HLA in healthy donors. Profiling relied on immunoSEQ multiplex PCR, and the TCRdb table lists in-frame clones only, not all of them. Altogether more than 75,000 clones are present, approximately 93% being singletons, with the ten largest covering 0.65% to 0.8%. The specimen was PBMCs. These receptors all stem from a man in his late teens or twenties in good health and CMV-seronegative.

The gene calls are TRBV6-4 and TRBJ2-3, with 9 bases aligning to TRBD2. This CDR3 spans 18 amino acids. With V trimmed by 0 bases and J by 6 bases, 13 bases remained unmatched. The germline CDR1 and CDR2 sequences are MRHNA and SNTAGT. The CDR3 nucleotides are TGTGCCAGCAGTGACTCGCCGCCCGGGGCGGGAGGGACTGATACGCAGTATTTT. Protein: CASSDSPPGAGGTDTQYF.

CDR3: CASSPGRVTIGTQYF. The DNA for the CDR3 is TGTGCCAGCTCACCAGGCAGGGTGACGATTGGGACCCAGTACTTC. The chain uses TRBV18 and TRBJ2-5; TRBD1 is a possible D gene (5 bases). CDR3 length: 15 residues. V was pared by 2 bases and J by 7 bases, with 17 bases between. Germline V gene lookup returns CDR1 KGHSH and CDR2 LQKENI.

This rearrangement joins TRBV12-5 to TRBJ1-2, with 8 bases matching TRBD1. CDR1 and CDR2 (germline): LGHNT, FRNRAP. The J segment lost 0 bases and the V segment lost 7 bases, leaving 10 bases of the junction unmatched. The length of the CDR3 is 16 residues. The CDR3: CASVLGGQVSNYGYTF. The CDR3 nucleotides read TGTGCTAGTGTATTAGGGGGACAGGTATCTAACTATGGCTACACCTTC.

CDR3 nucleotide sequence: TGTGCCAGCAGCTTACGGACTAGCGGGAGTGGTTCCTACAATGAGCAGTTCTTC. Its protein product is CASSLRTSGSGSYNEQFF. The V and J genes are TRBV7-2 and TRBJ2-1, with TRBD2 matching over 13 bases. CDR1 is SGHTA, CDR2 FQGNSA, per germline. The CDR3 is 18 amino acids. The trim removed 2 bases at V and 1 base at J, leaving 5 bases unmatched.

V usage is TRBV30 and J usage is TRBJ2-7, with TRBD1 as a possible D gene (7 bases). The CDR3 runs 12 residues. The V gene lost 1 base and the J gene lost 7 bases, with 11 bases spanning the gap. CDR1 is GTSNPN and CDR2 is SVGIG in the germline V gene (reference sequence). The CDR3 reads CAWSEQGREQYF. The CDR3 DNA sequence: TGTGCCTGGAGTGAACAGGGGAGGGAGCAGTACTTC.

The rearrangement joins TRBV18 to TRBJ2-3; no definite D call. The germline CDR1 and CDR2 sequences are KGHSH and LQKENI. The germline V and J ends were trimmed by 3 bases and 0 bases, with 7 bases remaining between them. The CDR3 is 14 residues long. The CDR3 spells CASSPITSTDTQYF. The CDR3 DNA follows: TGTGCCAGCTCACCTATTACTAGCACAGATACGCAGTATTTT.

The chain links TRBV9 to TRBJ1-2, with 7 bases lining up with TRBD1. CDR3 length equals 17 residues. CDR1 and CDR2 from the germline V gene are SGDLS and YYNGEE. V was clipped by 0 bases and J by 8 bases; unmatched bases: 16. CDR3: CASSVDVGTDREGGYTF. The CDR3 bases are TGTGCCAGCAGCGTAGACGTCGGGACAGACCGTGAGGGGGGCTACACCTTC. Full variable domain (missing parts from reference TRBV9 and TRBJ1-2): DSGVTQTPKHLITATGQRVTLRCSPRSGDLSVYWYQQSLDQGLQFLIQYYNGEERAKGNILERFSAQQFPDLHSELNLSSLELGDSALYFCASSVDVGTDREGGYTFGSGTRLTVV.

This clone appeared once. The chain combines TRBV18 with TRBJ1-2; D is ambiguous. The CDR3 has 15 residues. V lost 6 bases and J lost 6, with 20 bases in between. Germline CDR1 reads KGHSH; CDR2 reads LQKENI. The CDR3 DNA sequence: TGTGCCAGCTCGATTCGGGGTTATGGGATGGATGGCTACACCTTC. Translation: CASSIRGYGMDGYTF. Supplemented by reference TRBV18 and TRBJ1-2, the full variable domain reads NAGVMQNPRHLVRRRGQEARLRCSPMKGHSHVYWYRQLPEEGLKFMVYLQKENIIDESGMPKERFSAEFPKEGPSILRIQQVVRGDSAAYFCASSIRGYGMDGYTFGSGTRLTVV.

The V call is TRBV27, the J call TRBJ2-2; D ambiguous. Germline CDR1 is MNHEY and CDR2 is SMNVEV (reference sequence). Trimming cost V 2 bases and J 0 bases, with 10 bases left between them. The CDR3 has 16 amino acids. CDR3 nucleotides: TGTGCCAGCAGTTTAATCCTAGTCGCGAACACCGGGGAGCTGTTTTTT. This sequence encodes CASSLILVANTGELFF.

The V gene is TRBV7-9, the J gene TRBJ1-4; D gene unclear. This CDR3 contains 14 residues. Germline V gives CDR1 SEHNR, CDR2 FQNEAQ (reference sequence). Trimming left V 8 bases short and J 5 bases short, with 15 bases between. The CDR3 reads CASGSYSGNEKLFF. CDR3 nucleotide sequence: TGTGCCAGCGGTTCGTATTCGGGAAATGAAAAACTGTTTTTT.

The V call is TRBV7-2, the J call TRBJ1-2; D is unclear. CDR1 is SGHTA and CDR2 is FQGNSA in the germline V gene. The CDR3 has 13 residues. V shed 4 bases and J shed 6 bases, with 12 bases lying between them. The CDR3 region has the DNA TGTGCCAGCAGCTCTAGAGGGCTCGATGGCTACACCTTC. This sequence encodes CASSSRGLDGYTF.

This chain uses TRBV28 with TRBJ1-1; D gene ambiguous. The CDR3 sequence is 11 residues long. Trimming took 10 bases from V and 3 from J, leaving 9 bases between them. CDR1 and CDR2 (germline): MDHEN, SYDVKM. The chain's CDR3 is CATSGYTEAFF. Here the CDR3 DNA reads TGTGCCACTTCGGGGTACACTGAAGCTTTCTTT.

This rearrangement joins TRBV6-1 to TRBJ2-7, with a weak D call TRBD1 (5 bases). Looked up from germline, CDR1 is MNHNS and CDR2 is SASEGT. V lost 5 bases and J 1 base, leaving 15 bases between the germline ends. This CDR3 has 15 residues. The CDR3 here is CASSFLARASYEQYF. In nucleotides, the CDR3 is TGTGCCAGCAGTTTCCTGGCCAGGGCATCCTACGAGCAGTACTTC.

The chain couples TRBV7-9 to TRBJ1-4, with TRBD1 matching over 8 bases. Germline V gene data show CDR1 as SEHNR and CDR2 as FQNEAQ (reference sequence). There are 16 residues in the CDR3. V lost 5 bases to trimming and J lost 3 bases; unmatched junction nucleotides: 8. CDR3 amino acids: CASSPGQGRANEKLFF. For the CDR3, the DNA is TGTGCCAGCAGCCCCGGACAGGGCAGAGCTAATGAAAAACTGTTTTTT.

The V call is TRBV25-1, the J call TRBJ1-3; no reliable D call. CDR1 is MGHDK, CDR2 SYGVNS, per germline. This CDR3 has 17 amino acids. V lost 0 bases and J 2 bases, leaving 14 bases between the germline ends. The CDR3 here is CASSEYPLKSPGNTIYF. Written as DNA, the CDR3 is TGTGCCAGCAGTGAATATCCCCTAAAGAGCCCTGGAAACACCATATATTTT.

This chain joins TRBV15 and TRBJ2-2; 8 bases line up with TRBD2. Trimming at V came to 6 bases and at J to 7 bases, leaving 7 bases not matched to a gene. Germline CDR1 and CDR2: LNHNV and YYDKDF (reference sequence). This CDR3 comprises 14 residues. The CDR3 DNA follows: TGTGCCACCAGTGGACTAGCCTATGGCGGGGAGCTGTTTTTT. Translating gives CATSGLAYGGELFF.

This chain links TRBV30 with TRBJ2-1; TRBD2 agrees at 8 bases. The CDR3 covers 12 residues. Trimming took 7 bases from V and 4 from J; bases not matched to a gene: 3. The germline gives CDR1 GTSNPN, CDR2 SVGIG (reference sequence). The CDR3 loop reads CASGTSYNEQFF. CDR3 DNA sequence: TGTGCCTCCGGGACTAGTTACAATGAGCAGTTCTTC.

The gene calls are TRBV18 and TRBJ2-5; 9 nucleotides match TRBD1. The germline CDR1 and CDR2 sequences are KGHSH and LQKENI. The CDR3 is made up of 15 amino acids. V gave up 6 bases and J gave up 2 bases; unmatched junction bases: 7. CDR3 protein: CASSLPGTGQETQYF. The CDR3 bases are TGTGCCAGCTCCCTGCCCGGGACAGGGCAAGAGACCCAGTACTTC.

The CDR3 DNA reads as TGTGCCAGCAGCCAAGCTTTCGGACAGAGAGCCTACGAGCAGTACTTC. Protein: CASSQAFGQRAYEQYF. The chain couples TRBV4-2 to TRBJ2-7; D possibly corresponds to TRBD1 (6 bases). Germline-derived CDR1 and CDR2 are LGHNA and YNFKEQ. V was pared by 1 base and J by 2 bases, with 15 bases between. This CDR3 has 16 residues.

The chain carries TRBV5-1 and TRBJ1-1; D might be TRBD1 (5 bases). Trimming took off 3 bases at V and 0 bases at J, with 15 bases between the two ends. The length of the CDR3 is 16 residues. The germline V gene has CDR1 SGHRS and CDR2 YFSETQ. The CDR3 sequence is CASSSKGNRMNTEAFF. The CDR3 coding sequence is TGCGCCAGCAGCTCGAAGGGGAACAGGATGAACACTGAAGCTTTCTTT.

Comments on this clone: The same CDR3 arises from other DNA sequences in this sample as well. V gene TRBV5-1 combines with J gene TRBJ1-3, with 9 bases aligning to TRBD1. J lost 2 bases, V lost 0 bases, and 0 bases had no gene match. Germline lookup yields CDR1 SGHRS and CDR2 YFSETQ. This CDR3 spans 15 amino acids. The DNA of the CDR3 is TGCGCCAGCAGCTTGGACAGGGGGCCTGGAAACACCATATATTTT. Translating gives CASSLDRGPGNTIYF.

The chain links TRBV6-5 to TRBJ1-5; D is ambiguous. Germline CDR1 and CDR2: MNHEY and SVGAGI. The CDR3 has 13 amino acids. Trimming removed 6 bases at V and 0 bases at J, with 6 bases between. DNA for the CDR3: TGTGCCAGCAGGAGTAATAGCAATCAGCCCCAGCATTTT. Translating gives CASRSNSNQPQHF.

The gene calls are TRBV5-8 and TRBJ1-2; D is possibly TRBD1 (6 bases). CDR3 length: 12 residues. Germline CDR1 SGHTS, CDR2 YDEGEE. With 4 bases removed from V and 7 bases from J, the gap between germline ends came to 11 bases. This CDR3 reads CASSHRAGGYTF. The CDR3 DNA is TGTGCCAGCAGCCACAGGGCTGGTGGCTACACCTTC.

The genes are TRBV5-4 and TRBJ2-7, with D maybe TRBD1 (5 bases). V was shortened by 1 base and J by 2 bases, with 10 bases between the two germline ends. This CDR3 has 14 amino acids. CDR1 is SGHNT, CDR2 YYREEE, per germline (reference sequence). CDR3 sequence reads: CASSLWGGAYEQYF. Written as DNA, the CDR3 is TGTGCCAGCAGCTTGTGGGGCGGTGCCTACGAGCAGTACTTC. The whole variable domain, filled in from reference TRBV5-4 and TRBJ2-7, reads ETGVTQSPTHLIKTRGQQVTLRCSSQSGHNTVSWYQQALGQGPQFIFQYYREEENGRGNFPPRFSGLQFPNYSSELNVNALELDDSALYLCASSLWGGAYEQYFGPGTRLTVT.

The chain couples TRBV9 to TRBJ2-7, with TRBD2 matching 7 bases. The J segment lost 0 bases and the V segment lost 6 bases, leaving 15 bases of the junction unmatched. The CDR3 sequence is 17 residues long. Germline assignment: CDR1 SGDLS and CDR2 YYNGEE. CDR3 amino acids: CASTKSPTSRSSYEQYF. CDR3 nucleotides: TGTGCCAGCACCAAGTCCCCGACTAGCCGGAGCTCCTACGAGCAGTACTTC.